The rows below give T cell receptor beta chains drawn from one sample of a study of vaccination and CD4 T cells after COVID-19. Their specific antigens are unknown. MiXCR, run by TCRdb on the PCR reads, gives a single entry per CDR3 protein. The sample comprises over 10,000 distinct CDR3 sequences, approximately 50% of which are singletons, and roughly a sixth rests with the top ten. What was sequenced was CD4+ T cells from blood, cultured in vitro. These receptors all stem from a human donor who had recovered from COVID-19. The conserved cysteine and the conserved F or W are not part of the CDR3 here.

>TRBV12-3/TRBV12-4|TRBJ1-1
ASSHGDREAF
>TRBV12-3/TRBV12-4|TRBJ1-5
ATREGGNQPQH
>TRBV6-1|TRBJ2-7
ASRTSGRADEQY
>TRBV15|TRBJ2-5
ATSRDKGSAGTQY
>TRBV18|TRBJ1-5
ASSPAIQTFPDQPQH
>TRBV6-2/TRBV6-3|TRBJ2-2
ASSYISGRASGELF
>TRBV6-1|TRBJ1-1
ATSGIFGNTEAF
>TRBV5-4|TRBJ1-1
ASSFGGGRYEAF
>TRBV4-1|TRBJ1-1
ASSLRVESPTEAF
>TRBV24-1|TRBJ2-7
ATSEGQPGSYEQY
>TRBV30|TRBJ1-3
AWGGSSGNTIY
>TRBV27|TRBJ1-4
ASIRQESTTNEKLF
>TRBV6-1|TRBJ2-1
ASSIPAGEQF
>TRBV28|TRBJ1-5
ASTKLGQGNQPQH
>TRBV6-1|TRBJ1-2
ASSEIPYGYT
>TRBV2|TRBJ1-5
ASNREGNQPQH
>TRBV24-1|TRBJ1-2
ATSGQGSGYT
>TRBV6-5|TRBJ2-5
ASSYPRPGQQETQY
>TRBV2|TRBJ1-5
ASKTGTTGPQH
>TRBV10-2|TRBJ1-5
ATQTVYSNQPQH
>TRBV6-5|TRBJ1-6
ASSSTHINGPNNSPLH
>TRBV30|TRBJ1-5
AWSVGERKPQH
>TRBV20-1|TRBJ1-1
SASPGTTEAF
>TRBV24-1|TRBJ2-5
ATSERGRGQETQY
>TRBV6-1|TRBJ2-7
ASSLQAGEVYEQY
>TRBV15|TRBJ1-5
ATSRDPGGNQPQH
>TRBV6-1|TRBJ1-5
ASSPAAGTGQPQH
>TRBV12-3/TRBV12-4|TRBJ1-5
ASSLAGLTGQPQH
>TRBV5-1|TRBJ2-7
ASSLGPAGFSSYEQY
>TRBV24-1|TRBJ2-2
ATSDFRTTGELF
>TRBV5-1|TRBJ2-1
ASSLVLITGSHNEQF
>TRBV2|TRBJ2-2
ASRRTSGNTGELF
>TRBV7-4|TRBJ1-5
ASSFGGTGGLH
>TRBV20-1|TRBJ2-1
SASGLAGGLNEQF
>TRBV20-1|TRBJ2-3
SARGGTATDTQY
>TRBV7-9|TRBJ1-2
ASSLDGADLYGYT
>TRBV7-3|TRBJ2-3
ASSLQGAGDTQY
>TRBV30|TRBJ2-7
AWRQRALYEQY
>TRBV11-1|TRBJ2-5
ASSPGRTYQETQY
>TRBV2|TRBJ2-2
ASNPGTHTGELF
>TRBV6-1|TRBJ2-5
ANRDRGSETQY
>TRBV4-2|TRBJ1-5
ASSQDRRNNQPQH